This passage covers 7 T cell receptor beta chains from one sample sequenced in a study of shared clonotypes between healthy human individuals. CD8 cells regarded as naive lacked CD45RO, were positively chosen for CCR7, and omitted terminally differentiated effector memory CD45RA+ cells. Generated by immunoSEQ multiplex PCR, the TCRdb table keeps only in-frame clones and is missing some. The sample includes some 2 million clones, around 96% of them seen just once. The sequenced sample consisted of naive CD8+ T cells sorted from blood. These receptors originate from a man between 18 and 35 years old in good health.

Comment on this clone: Other nucleotide sequences from this sample produce the same CDR3. The V and J genes are TRBV13 and TRBJ1-5; the D is unclear. V shed 5 bases and J shed 2 bases, with 4 bases lying between them. The length of the CDR3 is 12 residues. Germline V gene data show CDR1 as PRHDT and CDR2 as FYEKMQ (reference sequence). The chain's CDR3 is CASSLGNQPQHF. The DNA for the CDR3 is TGTGCCAGCAGCCTTGGCAATCAGCCCCAGCATTTT.

V is TRBV5-1 and J is TRBJ2-7; possible D gene TRBD2, 6 bases. V lost 0 bases and J 4 bases, leaving 14 bases between the germline ends. CDR1 is SGHRS and CDR2 is YFSETQ in the germline V gene. This CDR3 region has 15 residues. The CDR3 loop is CASSLGGLGGYEQYF. As DNA, the CDR3 is TGCGCCAGCAGCTTGGGAGGTTTAGGAGGGTACGAGCAGTACTTC.

J is TRBJ1-2 and V is TRBV6-1; 10 nucleotides align to TRBD1. CDR3 length equals 14 residues. Germline CDR1 is MNHNS and CDR2 is SASEGT. The trim removed 2 bases at V and 6 bases at J, leaving 3 bases unmatched. The CDR3 region is CASSEKGTGDGYTF. CDR3 in DNA: TGTGCCAGCAGTGAAAAGGGGACAGGGGATGGCTACACCTTC.

Concerning this clone: At the DNA level, this CDR3 is encoded by other sequences in the same sample as well. The V call is TRBV7-2, the J call TRBJ2-7; D may be TRBD2 (6 bases). V lost 3 bases and J 7 bases, leaving 7 bases between the germline ends. The germline CDR1 and CDR2 sequences are SGHTA and FQGNSA. CDR3 length equals 11 residues. Written as DNA, the CDR3 is TGTGCCAGCAGCTTTGGGGGGGAGCAGTACTTC. Its protein product is CASSFGGEQYF.

J is TRBJ2-7 and V is TRBV5-6; 7 nucleotides agree with TRBD1. Germline CDR1 is SGHDT and CDR2 is YYEEEE. This CDR3 has 16 residues. J gave up 0 bases and V 4 bases, and 10 bases lay outside the gene matches. The CDR3 loop is CASSQWNRGDSYEQYF. As DNA, the CDR3 is TGTGCCAGCAGCCAGTGGAACAGGGGAGACTCCTACGAGCAGTACTTC.

This sequence joins TRBV28 and TRBJ1-3; D uncertain. CDR3 length equals 14 residues. CDR1 is MDHEN, CDR2 SYDVKM, per germline. V dropped 9 bases and J dropped 2 bases, with 14 bases sitting between them. CDR3 coding DNA: TGTGCCAGTAGCCGCTTAGCAACTGGAAACACCATATATTTT. As protein: CASSRLATGNTIYF.

The chain carries TRBV5-5 and TRBJ1-2; D may be TRBD1 (5 bases). In germline, CDR1 is SGHKS, CDR2 YYEKEE (reference sequence). The CDR3 loop spans 12 amino acids. With 4 bases removed from V and 7 bases from J, the gap between germline ends came to 11 bases. This CDR3 reads CASSPGLLGYTF. The CDR3 DNA follows: TGTGCCAGCAGCCCGGGACTTCTTGGCTACACCTTC.